These T cell receptor beta chains were read from a single sample in a study of patients and donors after allogeneic stem cell transplantation. TCRdb redid the calling of the RT-PCR reads with MiXCR, one entry per CDR3 protein. The table shows over 350,000 distinct CDR3 sequences, with about a sixth occurring only once. The material sequenced was blood, either unsorted or a sorted T cell fraction (not recorded which). These receptors all come from a human donor who was either an allogeneic HSCT recipient or a stem cell or donor lymphocyte infusion donor (not recorded which). It is not recorded whose cells these are; they may come from a transplant donor. Both conserved end residues are part of each CDR3. The D gene is left open where the match is weak. For some rows the clone size is stated as once, few or many, or as a class when expanded; others skip it.

abundance: many; v_gene: TRBV10-3; d_gene: NA; j_gene: TRBJ1-6; CDR3aa: CAISNRQSSYNSPLHF; CDR3nt: TGTGCCATCAGTAACAGACAGAGCTCCTATAATTCACCCCTCCACTTT
abundance: few; v_gene: TRBV6-1; d_gene: NA; j_gene: TRBJ2-7; CDR3aa: CASSLRQWFNEQYF; CDR3nt: TGTGCCAGCAGCCTACGCCAGTGGTTTAACGAGCAGTACTTC
abundance: many; v_gene: TRBV13; d_gene: NA; j_gene: TRBJ2-5; CDR3aa: CASSLEGPQETQYF; CDR3nt: TGTGCCAGCAGCTTGGAGGGCCCCCAAGAGACCCAGTACTTC
abundance: NA; v_gene: TRBV4-1; d_gene: NA; j_gene: TRBJ2-2; CDR3aa: CASSQDGRGHGTGELFF; CDR3nt: TGCGCCAGCAGCCAAGATGGTAGGGGCCACGGCACCGGGGAGCTGTTTTTT
abundance: few; v_gene: TRBV3-1; d_gene: TRBD1; j_gene: TRBJ2-1; CDR3aa: CASSQAGQLGHEQFF; CDR3nt: TGTGCCAGCAGCCAAGCGGGACAGCTCGGCCATGAGCAGTTCTTC
abundance: NA; v_gene: TRBV5-1; d_gene: TRBD2; j_gene: TRBJ2-1; CDR3aa: CASSFPREGPYYNEQFF; CDR3nt: TGCGCCAGCAGCTTCCCGCGGGAGGGCCCCTACTACAATGAGCAGTTCTTC
abundance: NA; v_gene: TRBV30; d_gene: TRBD1; j_gene: TRBJ1-1; CDR3aa: CAWSVTGGTLNTEAFF; CDR3nt: TGTGCCTGGAGTGTGACAGGGGGCACCTTGAACACTGAAGCTTTCTTT
abundance: NA; v_gene: TRBV20-1; d_gene: NA; j_gene: TRBJ1-5; CDR3aa: CSANPRTAWEPQHF; CDR3nt: TGCAGTGCTAACCCAAGGACCGCTTGGGAGCCCCAGCATTTT
abundance: once; v_gene: TRBV29-1; d_gene: NA; j_gene: TRBJ1-2; CDR3aa: CSVESRDGYTF; CDR3nt: TGCAGCGTTGAATCGCGAGACGGCTACACCTTC
abundance: NA; v_gene: TRBV3-1; d_gene: NA; j_gene: TRBJ1-5; CDR3aa: CASSQGSSRENQPQHF; CDR3nt: TGTGCCAGCAGCCAAGGTAGCAGTAGGGAAAATCAGCCCCAGCATTTT
abundance: NA; v_gene: TRBV20-1; d_gene: NA; j_gene: TRBJ2-1; CDR3aa: CSAFPGGGEQFF; CDR3nt: TGCAGTGCTTTCCCCGGTGGGGGTGAGCAGTTCTTC
abundance: few; v_gene: TRBV20-1; d_gene: TRBD2; j_gene: TRBJ2-7; CDR3aa: CSAREHSGGGYEQYF; CDR3nt: TGCAGTGCTAGAGAGCACAGCGGGGGCGGCTACGAGCAGTACTTC
abundance: NA; v_gene: TRBV12-3/TRBV12-4; d_gene: TRBD2; j_gene: TRBJ2-6; CDR3aa: CASSRRGKSPGANVLTF; CDR3nt: TGTGCCAGCAGTCGGCGGGGGAAGAGTCCTGGGGCCAACGTCCTGACTTTC
abundance: few; v_gene: TRBV13; d_gene: TRBD2; j_gene: TRBJ2-2; CDR3aa: CASRVLAGGPGELFF; CDR3nt: TGTGCCAGCAGAGTTCTAGCGGGGGGACCCGGGGAGCTGTTTTTT
abundance: NA; v_gene: TRBV27; d_gene: NA; j_gene: TRBJ2-1; CDR3aa: CASSLRGGRNEQFF; CDR3nt: TGTGCCAGCAGTTTACGTGGGGGCCGGAATGAGCAGTTCTTC
abundance: few; v_gene: TRBV3-1; d_gene: TRBD2; j_gene: TRBJ2-1; CDR3aa: CASSGLGGISYNEQFF; CDR3nt: TGTGCCAGCAGCGGACTAGGCGGGATTTCCTACAATGAGCAGTTCTTC
abundance: NA; v_gene: TRBV10-3; d_gene: NA; j_gene: TRBJ2-2; CDR3aa: CAISELGGELFF; CDR3nt: TGTGCCATCAGTGAACTAGGAGGGGAGCTGTTTTTT
abundance: few; v_gene: TRBV4-1; d_gene: NA; j_gene: TRBJ1-2; CDR3aa: CASSQAPGGANGYTF; CDR3nt: TGCGCCAGCAGCCAAGCTCCCGGGGGGGCGAATGGCTACACCTTC
abundance: medium-sized; v_gene: TRBV5-1; d_gene: NA; j_gene: TRBJ2-3; CDR3aa: CASSLLTSDTQYF; CDR3nt: TGCGCCAGCAGCTTGCTTACCTCGGATACGCAGTATTTT
abundance: few; v_gene: TRBV25-1; d_gene: NA; j_gene: TRBJ1-3; CDR3aa: CASTDFSGNTIYF; CDR3nt: TGTGCCAGCACGGATTTCTCTGGAAACACCATATATTTT
abundance: NA; v_gene: TRBV24-1; d_gene: NA; j_gene: TRBJ1-2; CDR3aa: CATSGLYGYTF; CDR3nt: TGTGCCACCAGTGGTCTCTATGGCTACACCTTC
abundance: few; v_gene: TRBV24-1; d_gene: NA; j_gene: TRBJ1-2; CDR3aa: CATSDFGQGSHGYTF; CDR3nt: TGTGCCACCAGTGATTTCGGGCAGGGGAGTCATGGCTACACCTTC
abundance: NA; v_gene: TRBV5-1; d_gene: NA; j_gene: TRBJ2-7; CDR3aa: CASSPKDSSYEQYF; CDR3nt: TGCGCCAGCAGCCCGAAGGACAGTTCCTACGAGCAGTACTTC
abundance: many; v_gene: TRBV12-3/TRBV12-4; d_gene: TRBD1; j_gene: TRBJ2-3; CDR3aa: CASSRDRRTDTQYF; CDR3nt: TGTGCCAGCAGTCGGGACAGGCGCACAGATACGCAGTATTTT
abundance: NA; v_gene: TRBV14; d_gene: NA; j_gene: TRBJ2-5; CDR3aa: CASSQVSETQYF; CDR3nt: TGTGCCAGCAGCCAAGTCAGTGAGACCCAGTACTTC
abundance: few; v_gene: TRBV20-1; d_gene: NA; j_gene: TRBJ2-4; CDR3aa: CSATVPPFQYF; CDR3nt: TGCAGTGCTACAGTCCCGCCCTTTCAGTACTTC
abundance: few; v_gene: TRBV20-1; d_gene: TRBD1; j_gene: TRBJ1-2; CDR3aa: CSAKTSRKTGGNGYTF; CDR3nt: TGCAGTGCTAAAACATCCCGTAAAACAGGGGGTAATGGCTACACCTTC
abundance: few; v_gene: TRBV24-1; d_gene: TRBD1; j_gene: TRBJ2-2; CDR3aa: CATSDRGRNTGELFF; CDR3nt: TGTGCCACCAGTGACAGGGGGCGGAACACCGGGGAGCTGTTTTTT